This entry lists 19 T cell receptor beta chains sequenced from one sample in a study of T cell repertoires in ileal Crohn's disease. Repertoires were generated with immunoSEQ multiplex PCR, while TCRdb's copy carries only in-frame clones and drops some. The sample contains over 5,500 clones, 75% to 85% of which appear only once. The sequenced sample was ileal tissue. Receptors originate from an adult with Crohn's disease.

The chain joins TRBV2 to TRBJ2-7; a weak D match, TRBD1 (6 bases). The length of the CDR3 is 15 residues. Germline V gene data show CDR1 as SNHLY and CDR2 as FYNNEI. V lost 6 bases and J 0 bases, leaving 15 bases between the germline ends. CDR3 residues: CASRPGTSFSYEQYF. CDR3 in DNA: TGTGCCAGCAGGCCCGGGACATCCTTCTCCTACGAGCAGTACTTC.

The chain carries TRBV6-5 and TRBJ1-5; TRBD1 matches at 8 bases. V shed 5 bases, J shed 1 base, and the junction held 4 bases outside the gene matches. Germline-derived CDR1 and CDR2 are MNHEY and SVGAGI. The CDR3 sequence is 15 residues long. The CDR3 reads CASSTGQGSNQPQHF. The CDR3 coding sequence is TGTGCCAGCAGTACTGGACAGGGAAGCAATCAGCCCCAGCATTTT.

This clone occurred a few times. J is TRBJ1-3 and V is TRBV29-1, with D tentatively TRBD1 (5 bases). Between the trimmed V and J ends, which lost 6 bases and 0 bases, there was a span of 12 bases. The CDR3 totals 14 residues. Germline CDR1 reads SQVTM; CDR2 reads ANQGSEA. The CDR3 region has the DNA TGCAGCGTCCGAGAACAGGTCTCTGGAAACACCATATATTTT. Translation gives CSVREQVSGNTIYF.

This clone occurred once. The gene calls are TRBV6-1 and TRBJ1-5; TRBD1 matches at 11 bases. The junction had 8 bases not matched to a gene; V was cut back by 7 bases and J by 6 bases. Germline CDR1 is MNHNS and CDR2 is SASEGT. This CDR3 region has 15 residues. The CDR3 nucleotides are TGTGCCAGCACAGCCGGGACAGGGGGTAGTCAGCCCCAGCATTTT. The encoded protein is CASTAGTGGSQPQHF.

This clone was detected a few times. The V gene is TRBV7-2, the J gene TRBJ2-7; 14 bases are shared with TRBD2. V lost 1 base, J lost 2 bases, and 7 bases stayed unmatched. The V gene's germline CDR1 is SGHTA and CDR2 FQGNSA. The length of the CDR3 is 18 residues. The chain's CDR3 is CASSLGLGLAGDPYEQYF. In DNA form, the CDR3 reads TGTGCCAGCAGCTTAGGGCTGGGACTAGCGGGAGACCCCTACGAGCAGTACTTC.

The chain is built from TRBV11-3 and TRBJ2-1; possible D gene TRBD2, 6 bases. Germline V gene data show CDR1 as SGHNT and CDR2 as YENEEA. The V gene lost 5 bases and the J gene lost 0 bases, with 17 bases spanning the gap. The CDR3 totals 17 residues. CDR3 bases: TGTGCCAGCAGCAACCCGGGACTTCTGAGCTCCTACAATGAGCAGTTCTTC. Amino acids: CASSNPGLLSSYNEQFF.

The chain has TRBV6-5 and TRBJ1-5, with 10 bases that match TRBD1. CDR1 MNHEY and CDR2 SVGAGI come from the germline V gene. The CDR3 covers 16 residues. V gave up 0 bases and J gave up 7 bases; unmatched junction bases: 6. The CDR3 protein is CASSYSRTGGTQPQHF. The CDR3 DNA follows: TGTGCCAGCAGTTACTCGAGGACAGGGGGAACGCAGCCCCAGCATTTT.

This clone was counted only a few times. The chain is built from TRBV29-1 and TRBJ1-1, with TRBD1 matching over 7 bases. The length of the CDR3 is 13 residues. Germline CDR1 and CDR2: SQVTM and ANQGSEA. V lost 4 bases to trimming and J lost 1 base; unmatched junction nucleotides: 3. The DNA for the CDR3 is TGCAGCGTTGGGGACAGCTCGAACACTGAAGCTTTCTTT. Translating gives CSVGDSSNTEAFF. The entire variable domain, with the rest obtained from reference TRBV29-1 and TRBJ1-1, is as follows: SAVISQKPSRDICQRGTSLTIQCQVDSQVTMMFWYRQQPGQSLTLIATANQGSEATYESGFVIDKFPISRPNLTFSTLTVSNMSPEDSSIYLCSVGDSSNTEAFFGQGTRLTVV.

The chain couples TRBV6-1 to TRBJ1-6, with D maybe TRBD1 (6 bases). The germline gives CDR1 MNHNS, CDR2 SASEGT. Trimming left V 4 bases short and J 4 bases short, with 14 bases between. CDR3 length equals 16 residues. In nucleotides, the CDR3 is TGTGCCAGCAGTGGATCGCCAGGGGCTTATAATTCACCCCTCCACTTT. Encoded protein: CASSGSPGAYNSPLHF.

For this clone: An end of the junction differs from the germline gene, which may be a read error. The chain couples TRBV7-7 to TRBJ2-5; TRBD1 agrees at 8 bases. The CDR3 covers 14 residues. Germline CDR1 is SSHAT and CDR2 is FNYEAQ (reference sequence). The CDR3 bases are TGTGCTAGCAGCCCCGGGACAGGAAAAGAGACCCAGTACTTC. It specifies CASSPGTGKETQYF.

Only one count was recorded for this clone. CDR3 in DNA: TGTGCCAGCAGCTCAGGACTAGCAGACTACAATGAGCAGTTCTTC. Translating it yields CASSSGLADYNEQFF. The J gene is TRBJ2-1, the V gene TRBV11-2; 8 nucleotides agree with TRBD2. Germline-derived CDR1 and CDR2 are SGHAT and FQNNGV. The CDR3 has 15 residues. V lost 4 bases, J lost 3 bases, and 5 bases stayed unmatched.

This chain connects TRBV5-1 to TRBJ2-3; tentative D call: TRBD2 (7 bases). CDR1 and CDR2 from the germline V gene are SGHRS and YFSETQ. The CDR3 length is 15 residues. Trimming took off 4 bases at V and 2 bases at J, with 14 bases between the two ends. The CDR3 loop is CASSGGDTYTDTQYF. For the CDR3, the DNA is TGCGCCAGCAGCGGGGGGGACACCTACACAGATACGCAGTATTTT. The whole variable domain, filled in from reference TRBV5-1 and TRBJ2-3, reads KAGVTQTPRYLIKTRGQQVTLSCSPISGHRSVSWYQQTPGQGLQFLFEYFSETQRNKGNFPGRFSGRQFSNSRSEMNVSTLELGDSALYLCASSGGDTYTDTQYFGPGTRLTVL.

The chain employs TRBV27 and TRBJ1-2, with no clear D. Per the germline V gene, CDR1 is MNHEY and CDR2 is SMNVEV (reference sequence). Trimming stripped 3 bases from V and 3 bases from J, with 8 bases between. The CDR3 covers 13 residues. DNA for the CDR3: TGTGCCAGCAGTTTTACCGGGTACTATGGCTACACCTTC. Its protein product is CASSFTGYYGYTF.

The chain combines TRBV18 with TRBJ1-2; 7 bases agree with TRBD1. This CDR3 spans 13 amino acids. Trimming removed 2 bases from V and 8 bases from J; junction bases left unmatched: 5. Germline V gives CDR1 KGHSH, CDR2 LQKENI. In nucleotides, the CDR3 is TGTGCCAGCTCACCAGGACAGGTTCAGGGCTACACCTTC. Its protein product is CASSPGQVQGYTF. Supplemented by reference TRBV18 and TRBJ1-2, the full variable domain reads NAGVMQNPRHLVRRRGQEARLRCSPMKGHSHVYWYRQLPEEGLKFMVYLQKENIIDESGMPKERFSAEFPKEGPSILRIQQVVRGDSAAYFCASSPGQVQGYTFGSGTRLTVV.

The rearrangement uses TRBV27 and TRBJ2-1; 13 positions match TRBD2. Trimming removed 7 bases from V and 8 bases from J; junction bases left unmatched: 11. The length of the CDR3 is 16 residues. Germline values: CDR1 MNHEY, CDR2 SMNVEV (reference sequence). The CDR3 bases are TGTGCCAGCACCTTTGGACTAGCGGGAGTAGAGGATGAGCAGTTCTTC. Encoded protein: CASTFGLAGVEDEQFF.

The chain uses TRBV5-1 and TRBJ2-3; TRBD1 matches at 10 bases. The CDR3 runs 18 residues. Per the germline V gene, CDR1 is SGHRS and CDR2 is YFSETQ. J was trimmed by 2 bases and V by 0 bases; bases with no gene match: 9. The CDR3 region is CASSLEGQGLSYTDTQYF. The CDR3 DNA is TGCGCCAGCAGCTTGGAGGGACAGGGGTTATCGTACACAGATACGCAGTATTTT. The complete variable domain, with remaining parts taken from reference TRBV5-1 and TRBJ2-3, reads KAGVTQTPRYLIKTRGQQVTLSCSPISGHRSVSWYQQTPGQGLQFLFEYFSETQRNKGNFPGRFSGRQFSNSRSEMNVSTLELGDSALYLCASSLEGQGLSYTDTQYFGPGTRLTVL.

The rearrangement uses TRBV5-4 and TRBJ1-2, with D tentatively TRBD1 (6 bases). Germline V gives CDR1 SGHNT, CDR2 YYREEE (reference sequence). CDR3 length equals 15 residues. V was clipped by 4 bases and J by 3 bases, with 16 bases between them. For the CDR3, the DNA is TGTGCCAGCAGCGGGGGCCGGGGCGGCGACTATGGCTACACCTTC. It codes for CASSGGRGGDYGYTF.

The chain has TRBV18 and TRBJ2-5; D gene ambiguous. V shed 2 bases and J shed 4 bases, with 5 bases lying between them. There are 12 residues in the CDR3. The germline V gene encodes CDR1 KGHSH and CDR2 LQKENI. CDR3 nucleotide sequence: TGTGCCAGCTCACCAAGCCCAGAGACCCAGTACTTC. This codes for CASSPSPETQYF. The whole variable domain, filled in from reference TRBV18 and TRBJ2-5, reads NAGVMQNPRHLVRRRGQEARLRCSPMKGHSHVYWYRQLPEEGLKFMVYLQKENIIDESGMPKERFSAEFPKEGPSILRIQQVVRGDSAAYFCASSPSPETQYFGPGTRLLVL.

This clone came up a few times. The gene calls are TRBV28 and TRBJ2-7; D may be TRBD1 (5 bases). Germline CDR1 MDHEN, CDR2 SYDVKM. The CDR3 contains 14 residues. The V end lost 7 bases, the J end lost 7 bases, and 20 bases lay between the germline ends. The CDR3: CASTPGQIIREQYF. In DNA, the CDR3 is TGTGCCAGCACCCCCGGACAAATTATACGAGAGCAGTACTTC.